This T cell receptor (beta chain) was documented in a study of blood T cell repertoires in COVID-19. About the research overall: There were acute and convalescent COVID-19 samples, and they came from the United States, Italy and Spain. T cells, B-cell-depleted T cells, or PBMCs provided the cDNA or gDNA that served as material.

This CDR3 contains 14 residues. Germline trimming cut 8 bases from V and 0 bases from J; bases unmatched to any gene: 6. Germline loops: CDR1 MDHEN, CDR2 SYDVKM. Original processing methods: Nucleated cell number was recorded as an estimate derived from reference gene primer amplification. Here immunoSEQ multiplex PCR was the method, and the copy in TCRdb shows in-frame clones only, minus some. V and J calls and clone size are as listed in that table; D and trimming were resolved from the DNA. The table lists some 100,000 clones, around nine tenths of them singletons. J is TRBJ1-2 and V is TRBV28, with 7 bases aligning to TRBD1. Sequenced material: peripheral blood. This receptor was taken from a man aged 65 to 79 with acute or convalescent COVID-19. CDR3 amino acids: CASLPGTANYGYTF. Written as DNA, the CDR3 is TGTGCCAGCCTCCCCGGGACAGCTAACTATGGCTACACCTTC.